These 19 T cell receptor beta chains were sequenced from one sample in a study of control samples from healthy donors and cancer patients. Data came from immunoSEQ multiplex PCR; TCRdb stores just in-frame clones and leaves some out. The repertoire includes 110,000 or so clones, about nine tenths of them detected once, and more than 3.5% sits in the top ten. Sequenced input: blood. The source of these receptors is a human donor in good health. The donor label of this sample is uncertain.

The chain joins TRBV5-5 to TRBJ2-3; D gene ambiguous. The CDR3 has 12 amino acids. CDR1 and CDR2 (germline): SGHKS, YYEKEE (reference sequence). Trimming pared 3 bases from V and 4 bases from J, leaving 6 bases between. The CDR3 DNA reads TGTGCCAGCAGCTCGGAGTCAGATACGCAGTATTTT. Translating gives CASSSESDTQYF. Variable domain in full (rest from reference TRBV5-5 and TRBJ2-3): DAGVTQSPTHLIKTRGQQVTLRCSPISGHKSVSWYQQVLGQGPQFIFQYYEKEERGRGNFPDRFSARQFPNYSSELNVNALLLGDSALYLCASSSESDTQYFGPGTRLTVL.

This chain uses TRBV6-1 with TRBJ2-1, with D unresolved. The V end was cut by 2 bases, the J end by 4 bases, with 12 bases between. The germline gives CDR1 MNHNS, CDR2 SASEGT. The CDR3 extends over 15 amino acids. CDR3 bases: TGTGCCAGCAGTGAATTATGGAGTGATTACAATGAGCAGTTCTTC. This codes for CASSELWSDYNEQFF.

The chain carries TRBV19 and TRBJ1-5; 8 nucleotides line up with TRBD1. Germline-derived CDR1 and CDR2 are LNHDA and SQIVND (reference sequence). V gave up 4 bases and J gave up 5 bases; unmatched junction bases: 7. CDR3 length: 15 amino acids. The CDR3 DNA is TGTGCCAGTAGTAAGGAAGGACAGGGCCATCAGCCCCAGCATTTT. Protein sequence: CASSKEGQGHQPQHF.

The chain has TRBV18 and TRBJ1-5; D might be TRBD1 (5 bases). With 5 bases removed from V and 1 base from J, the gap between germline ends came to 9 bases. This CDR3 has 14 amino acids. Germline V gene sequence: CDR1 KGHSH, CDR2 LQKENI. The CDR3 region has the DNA TGTGCCAGCTCAGGTGGGGGAAGCAATCAGCCCCAGCATTTT. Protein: CASSGGGSNQPQHF.

CDR3 in amino acids: CASRNRFGGTEAFF. In DNA, the CDR3 is TGTGCCAGCCGCAACAGATTCGGCGGCACTGAAGCTTTCTTT. The chain uses TRBV2 and TRBJ1-1, with D hard to call. V lost 8 bases, J lost 4 bases, and 17 bases lay in between. Germline loops: CDR1 SNHLY, CDR2 FYNNEI. This CDR3 is 14 amino acids long.

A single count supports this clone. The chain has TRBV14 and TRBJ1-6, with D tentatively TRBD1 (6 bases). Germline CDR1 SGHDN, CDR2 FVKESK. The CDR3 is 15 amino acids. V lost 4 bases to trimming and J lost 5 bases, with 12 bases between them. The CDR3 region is CASSLPGTNNSPLHF. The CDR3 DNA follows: TGTGCCAGCAGCCTCCCCGGGACAAATAATTCACCCCTCCACTTT.

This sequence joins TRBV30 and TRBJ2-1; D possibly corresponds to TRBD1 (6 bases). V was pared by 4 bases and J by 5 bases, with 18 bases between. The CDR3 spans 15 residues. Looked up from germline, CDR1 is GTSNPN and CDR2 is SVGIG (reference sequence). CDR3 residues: CAWTTGTLLDNEQFF. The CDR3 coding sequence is TGTGCCTGGACAACCGGGACACTCCTTGACAATGAGCAGTTCTTC.

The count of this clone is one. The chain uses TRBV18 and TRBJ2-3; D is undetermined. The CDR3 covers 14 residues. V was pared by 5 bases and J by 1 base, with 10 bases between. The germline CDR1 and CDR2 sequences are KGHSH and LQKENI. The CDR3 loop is CASSRTTGTDTQYF. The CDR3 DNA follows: TGTGCCAGCTCAAGGACCACAGGCACAGATACGCAGTATTTT.

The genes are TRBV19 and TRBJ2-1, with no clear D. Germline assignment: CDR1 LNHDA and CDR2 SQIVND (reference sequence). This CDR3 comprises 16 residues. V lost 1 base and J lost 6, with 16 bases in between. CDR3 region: CASSIGRHPGPNEQFF. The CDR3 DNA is TGTGCCAGTAGTATAGGGCGGCACCCCGGCCCCAATGAGCAGTTCTTC.

The chain's CDR3 is CASSLGGLYGYTF. The CDR3 nucleotides read TGCGCCAGCAGCTTAGGAGGGCTCTATGGCTACACCTTC. This sequence joins TRBV5-1 and TRBJ1-2; D unclear. Germline values: CDR1 SGHRS, CDR2 YFSETQ. The CDR3 contains 13 residues. The V end was cut by 2 bases, the J end by 4 bases, with 9 bases between.

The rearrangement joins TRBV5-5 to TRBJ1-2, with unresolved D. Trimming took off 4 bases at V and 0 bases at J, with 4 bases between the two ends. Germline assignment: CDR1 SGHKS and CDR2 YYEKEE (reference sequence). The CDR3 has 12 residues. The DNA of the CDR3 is TGTGCCAGCAGCCTATCTAACTATGGCTACACCTTC. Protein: CASSLSNYGYTF.

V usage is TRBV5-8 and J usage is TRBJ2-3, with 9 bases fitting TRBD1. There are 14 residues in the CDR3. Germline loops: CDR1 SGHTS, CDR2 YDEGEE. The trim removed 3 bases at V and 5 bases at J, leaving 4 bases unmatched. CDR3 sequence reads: CASSSGQGKDTQYF. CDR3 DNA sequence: TGTGCCAGCAGCTCGGGACAGGGCAAAGATACGCAGTATTTT.

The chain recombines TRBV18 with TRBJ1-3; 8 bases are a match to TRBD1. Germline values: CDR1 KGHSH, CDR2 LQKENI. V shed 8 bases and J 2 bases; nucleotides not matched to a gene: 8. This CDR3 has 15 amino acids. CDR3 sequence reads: CASGQGFSTGNTIYF. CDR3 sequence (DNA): TGTGCCAGCGGACAGGGTTTTTCGACTGGAAACACCATATATTTT.

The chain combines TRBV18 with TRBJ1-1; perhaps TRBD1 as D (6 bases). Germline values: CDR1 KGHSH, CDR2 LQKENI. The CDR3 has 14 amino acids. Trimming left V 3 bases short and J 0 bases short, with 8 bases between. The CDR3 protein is CASSPTGMNTEAFF. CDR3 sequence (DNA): TGTGCCAGCTCACCGACAGGAATGAACACTGAAGCTTTCTTT.

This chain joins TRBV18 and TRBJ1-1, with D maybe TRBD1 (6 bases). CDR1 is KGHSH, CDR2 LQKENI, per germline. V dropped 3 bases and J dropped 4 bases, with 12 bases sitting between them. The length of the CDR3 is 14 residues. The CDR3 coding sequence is TGTGCCAGCTCACCGGGGGGGCAGGCCACTGAAGCTTTCTTT. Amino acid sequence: CASSPGGQATEAFF.

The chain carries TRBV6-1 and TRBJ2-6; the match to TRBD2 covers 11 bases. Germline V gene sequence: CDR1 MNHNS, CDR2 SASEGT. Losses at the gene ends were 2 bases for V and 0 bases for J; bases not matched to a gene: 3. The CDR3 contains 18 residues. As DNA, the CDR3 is TGTGCCAGCAGTGAATATAGCGGGGGGGCCTCTGGGGCCAACGTCCTGACTTTC. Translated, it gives CASSEYSGGASGANVLTF.

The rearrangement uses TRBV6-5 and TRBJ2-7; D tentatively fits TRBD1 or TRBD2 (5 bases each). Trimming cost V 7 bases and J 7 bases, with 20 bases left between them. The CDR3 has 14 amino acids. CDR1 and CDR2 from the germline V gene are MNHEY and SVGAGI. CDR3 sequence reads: CASIASGTLGEQYV. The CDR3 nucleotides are TGTGCCAGCATAGCGAGTGGGACGCTGGGGGAGCAGTACGTC.

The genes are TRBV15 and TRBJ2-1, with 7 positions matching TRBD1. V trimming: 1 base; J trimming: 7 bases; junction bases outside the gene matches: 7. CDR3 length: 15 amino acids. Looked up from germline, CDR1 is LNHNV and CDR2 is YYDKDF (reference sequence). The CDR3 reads CATSRVRQGGNEQFF. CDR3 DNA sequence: TGTGCCACCAGCAGAGTGCGACAGGGCGGGAATGAGCAGTTCTTC.

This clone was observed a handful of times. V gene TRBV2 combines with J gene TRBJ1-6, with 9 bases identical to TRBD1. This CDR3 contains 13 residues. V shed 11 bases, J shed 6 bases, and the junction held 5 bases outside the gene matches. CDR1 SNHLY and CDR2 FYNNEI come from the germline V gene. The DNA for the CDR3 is TGTGCCGGACAGGGGAACGCTAATTCACCCCTCCACTTT. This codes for CAGQGNANSPLHF.